Below are 21 T cell receptor beta chains sequenced from a single sample in a study of blood T cell repertoires in COVID-19. Using immunoSEQ multiplex PCR, the repertoire was profiled, and TCRdb retains in-frame clones only, with some absent. The sample consists of about 120,000 clones, roughly 83% of them appearing once. Sequencing was done on a sample of peripheral blood. These TCRs come from a man in his forties with active or convalescent COVID-19.

The V call is TRBV18, the J call TRBJ1-1, with TRBD1 matching 7 bases. Trimming cost V 3 bases and J 5 bases; bases outside gene matches: 9. The germline CDR1 and CDR2 sequences are KGHSH and LQKENI. This CDR3 spans 15 amino acids. The CDR3 protein is CASSPQGVSTTEAFF. The CDR3 DNA is TGTGCCAGCTCACCCCAGGGGGTGAGTACGACTGAAGCTTTCTTT. Full variable domain (missing parts from reference TRBV18 and TRBJ1-1): NAGVMQNPRHLVRRRGQEARLRCSPMKGHSHVYWYRQLPEEGLKFMVYLQKENIIDESGMPKERFSAEFPKEGPSILRIQQVVRGDSAAYFCASSPQGVSTTEAFFGQGTRLTVV.

The V call is TRBV6-4, the J call TRBJ2-3; 10 bases are a match to TRBD2. V was pared by 6 bases and J by 2 bases, with 5 bases of the junction left unmatched. The CDR3 is 15 amino acids. Germline V gene lookup returns CDR1 MRHNA and CDR2 SNTAGT. For the CDR3, the DNA is TGTGCCAGCAGCAGCGGGGGGGCAGACACAGATACGCAGTATTTT. It specifies CASSSGGADTDTQYF.

The sample holds a few counts of this clone. This chain uses TRBV7-9 with TRBJ1-5; no clear D gene. The CDR3 loop spans 14 amino acids. V was shortened by 5 bases and J by 4 bases, with 12 bases between the two germline ends. Germline values: CDR1 SEHNR, CDR2 FQNEAQ (reference sequence). CDR3 nucleotide sequence: TGTGCCAGCAGCCCCGTTTCGTTGAATCAGCCCCAGCATTTT. Its translation: CASSPVSLNQPQHF.

This clone was picked up a small number of times. The chain employs TRBV14 and TRBJ1-2, with a weak D call TRBD1 (5 bases). Germline values: CDR1 SGHDN, CDR2 FVKESK. This CDR3 comprises 14 residues. V was trimmed by 4 bases and J by 6 bases, leaving 15 bases between them. The CDR3 region is CASSLLGVEHGYTF. CDR3 nucleotides: TGTGCCAGCAGCCTCTTAGGGGTTGAGCATGGCTACACCTTC.

The chain employs TRBV7-2 and TRBJ1-1; the D gene is possibly TRBD1 (5 bases). Deletions cut 0 bases from V and 2 bases from J, with 10 bases between. CDR3 length equals 15 residues. From germline, CDR1 is SGHTA and CDR2 FQGNSA. As DNA, the CDR3 is TGTGCCAGCAGCTTAGCGCAAAGGGGCAACACTGAAGCTTTCTTT. It codes for CASSLAQRGNTEAFF.

In nucleotides, the CDR3 is TGTGCCAGCAGCCAATCGACAGTGGCCGCCTACGAGCAGTACTTC. It yields the protein CASSQSTVAAYEQYF. The rearrangement uses TRBV4-2 and TRBJ2-7; maybe TRBD1 (5 bases). V was shortened by 2 bases and J by 2 bases, with 13 bases between the two germline ends. CDR1 LGHNA and CDR2 YNFKEQ come from the germline V gene. The length of the CDR3 is 15 residues.

This chain joins TRBV4-1 and TRBJ2-5; D gene unclear. With 1 base removed from V and 5 bases from J, the gap between germline ends came to 17 bases. Germline V lookup: CDR1 MGHRA, CDR2 YSYEKL. CDR3 length: 16 amino acids. Written as DNA, the CDR3 is TGCGCCAGCAGCCAAGGAGGAGAAGGCTTTAGGGAGACCCAGTACTTC. Translated, it gives CASSQGGEGFRETQYF.

This chain links TRBV5-4 with TRBJ2-6; possibly TRBD1 for D (6 bases). The CDR3 loop spans 15 amino acids. From germline, CDR1 is SGHNT and CDR2 YYREEE (reference sequence). V dropped 0 bases and J dropped 2 bases, with 6 bases sitting between them. For the CDR3, the DNA is TGTGCCAGCAGCTTGGGGGGGCCTGGGGCCAACGTCCTGACTTTC. As protein: CASSLGGPGANVLTF.

The genes are TRBV6-5 and TRBJ2-7, with 7 bases lining up with TRBD1. The germline CDR1 and CDR2 sequences are MNHEY and SVGAGI. CDR3 length: 13 amino acids. V was clipped by 6 bases and J by 5 bases; unmatched bases: 7. The CDR3 nucleotides read TGTGCCAGCAGGAGGGACAGCATCGACGAGCAGTACTTC. It translates to CASRRDSIDEQYF.

The V call is TRBV7-9, the J call TRBJ2-1, with D perhaps matching TRBD2 (5 bases). The CDR3 has 16 amino acids. Trimming pared 0 bases from V and 0 bases from J, leaving 9 bases between. Germline V gene data show CDR1 as SEHNR and CDR2 as FQNEAQ (reference sequence). The DNA of the CDR3 is TGTGCCAGCAGCTTAGCGGGAGCTTCCTCCTACAATGAGCAGTTCTTC. It yields the protein CASSLAGASSYNEQFF.

V and J are TRBV27 and TRBJ2-7; 9 bases line up with TRBD2. Germline CDR1 and CDR2: MNHEY and SMNVEV (reference sequence). There are 15 residues in the CDR3. The V segment lost 0 bases and the J segment 3 bases; nucleotides outside the gene matches: 3. The CDR3 is CASSLSAGGDYEQYF. The CDR3 DNA reads as TGTGCCAGCAGTTTATCTGCGGGGGGGGACTACGAGCAGTACTTC.

The chain recombines TRBV19 with TRBJ1-5, with D possibly matching TRBD1 (5 bases). Germline V gives CDR1 LNHDA, CDR2 SQIVND (reference sequence). CDR3 length: 15 amino acids. V was clipped by 11 bases and J by 2 bases, with 19 bases between them. CDR3 nucleotides: TGTGCCTCCCTAGGACACGGCGGCCGCAATCAGCCCCAGCATTTT. It yields the protein CASLGHGGRNQPQHF.

The V call is TRBV28, the J call TRBJ2-3, with 9 nucleotides matching TRBD1. V lost 6 bases and J lost 2; bases outside the gene matches: 3. CDR3 size: 14 residues. Germline lookup yields CDR1 MDHEN and CDR2 SYDVKM. The CDR3 loop is CASRRQGVTDTQYF. In DNA, the CDR3 is TGTGCCAGCAGGAGACAGGGGGTCACAGATACGCAGTATTTT. Full variable domain (remainder filled in from reference TRBV28 and TRBJ2-3): DVKVTQSSRYLVKRTGEKVFLECVQDMDHENMFWYRQDPGLGLRLIYFSYDVKMKEKGDIPEGYSVSREKKERFSLILESASTNQTSMYLCASRRQGVTDTQYFGPGTRLTVL.

This clone showed up just once. Written as DNA, the CDR3 is TGTGCCAGCAGTTGGGACAGGGGCCATGGCTACACCTTC. This encodes CASSWDRGHGYTF. This rearrangement joins TRBV28 to TRBJ1-2, with TRBD1 identical over 10 bases. CDR1 and CDR2 (germline): MDHEN, SYDVKM. Trimming removed 4 bases from V and 6 bases from J; junction bases left unmatched: 2. The CDR3 covers 13 residues.

The chain's CDR3 is CASSSGTGVGEQFF. The CDR3 nucleotides read TGTGCCAGCAGCTCCGGGACAGGGGTTGGTGAGCAGTTCTTC. This chain connects TRBV27 to TRBJ2-1, with 10 nucleotides matching TRBD1. The CDR3 runs 14 residues. J was trimmed by 9 bases and V by 6 bases; bases with no gene match: 8. CDR1 is MNHEY and CDR2 is SMNVEV in the germline V gene (reference sequence).

This chain connects TRBV27 to TRBJ1-5, with D perhaps matching TRBD1 (5 bases). The CDR3 spans 13 residues. Per germline, CDR1 MNHEY and CDR2 SMNVEV (reference sequence). The V end lost 3 bases, the J end lost 2 bases, and 5 bases lay between the germline ends. CDR3 nucleotides: TGTGCCAGCAGTTTGACAGGCAATCAGCCCCAGCATTTT. It yields the protein CASSLTGNQPQHF.

V usage is TRBV5-6 and J usage is TRBJ2-2, with D possibly being TRBD1 (6 bases). CDR1 SGHDT and CDR2 YYEEEE come from the germline V gene. Trimming removed 3 bases at V and 4 bases at J, with 7 bases between. The length of the CDR3 is 13 residues. The CDR3 region is CASSYRVTGELFF. The CDR3, as DNA: TGTGCCAGCAGCTACAGGGTCACCGGGGAGCTGTTTTTT.

This clone has just a few counts. The CDR3: CASSMGHRGGGYTF. As DNA, the CDR3 is TGTGCCAGTAGTATGGGACACCGGGGCGGTGGCTACACCTTC. This rearrangement joins TRBV19 to TRBJ1-2, with D possibly TRBD1 on 6 matching bases. CDR1 and CDR2 from the germline V gene are LNHDA and SQIVND (reference sequence). This CDR3 has 14 residues. V lost 3 bases and J 7 bases, leaving 15 bases between the germline ends.

This clone was seen a handful of times. The chain recombines TRBV12-3 or TRBV12-4 with TRBJ2-1; TRBD1 aligns across 8 bases. Trimming at V came to 5 bases and at J to 9 bases, leaving 6 bases not matched to a gene. CDR3 length equals 13 residues. CDR3 in DNA: TGTGCCAGCAGTCCCGACAGGGGCGGTGAGCAGTTCTTC. Amino acids: CASSPDRGGEQFF.

CDR3 sequence (DNA): TGTGCCAGCAGTTTTGGGGAGGGCCAAGAGACCCAGTACTTC. Its protein product is CASSFGEGQETQYF. This chain uses TRBV28 with TRBJ2-5; 7 bases line up with TRBD2. The junction had 2 bases not matched to a gene; V was cut back by 3 bases and J by 1 base. This CDR3 is 14 amino acids long. Germline lookup yields CDR1 MDHEN and CDR2 SYDVKM.

The CDR3 DNA reads TGTGCCAGCAGTTACTCGAGAAGACGGGGTAACTATGGCTACACCTTC. Protein product: CASSYSRRRGNYGYTF. The genes are TRBV6-5 and TRBJ1-2; no firm D call. Trimming removed 0 bases at V and 1 base at J, with 12 bases between. This CDR3 has 16 residues. The germline gives CDR1 MNHEY, CDR2 SVGAGI.